The clone carrying this T cell receptor beta chain was detected ten times or more. The V gene lost 7 bases and the J gene lost 5 bases, with 20 bases spanning the gap. From germline, CDR1 is SQVTM and CDR2 ANQGSEA. The CDR3 extends over 14 amino acids. The investigators amplified TCR beta CDR3 regions from RNA transcripts. When the TCR CDR3 underwent first-round RT-PCR, the HTBI primer set was used. TCRdb called the multiplex PCR reads again in MiXCR, with one record for every CDR3 protein. The sample lists roughly 200,000 distinct CDR3 sequences; about 17% were seen once. These data are taken from a study of T cells in Graves' hyperthyroidism and ophthalmopathy.

The source of this sequence is a man aged 35 to 55 with Graves' hyperthyroidism. V gene TRBV29-1 combines with J gene TRBJ1-1; D is possibly TRBD1 (5 bases). Input material: blood. The CDR3 loop is CSAETGASGTEAFF. CDR3 bases: TGCAGCGCCGAGACTGGGGCCTCGGGGACTGAAGCTTTCTTT.